The source of this TCR beta chain is a study of T-cell memory formation after mild COVID-19. Study-wide findings and caveats: Cross-reactive memory apparently joined, as some responding clones appeared in pre-infection memory.

There are many counts of this clonotype. Its antigen is as yet unknown. After 5'RACE with constant-segment primers, TCR alpha and TCR beta cDNA libraries carrying sample barcodes and UMIs were obtained. TCRdb passed the 5' RACE reads through MiXCR, listing each CDR3 protein once. The sample includes 120,000 to 150,000 distinct CDR3 sequences, around 5.8% of them seen just once. The V gene's germline CDR1 is SGHRS and CDR2 YFSETQ. The V end was cut by 2 bases, the J end by 2 bases, with 11 bases between. CDR3 length: 15 amino acids. This rearrangement joins TRBV5-1 to TRBJ2-1; TRBD1 might be the D (6 bases). What was sequenced was PBMCs or a T cell subset sorted from them (not recorded which). This sequence was found in an adult woman who had mild COVID-19 (a few samples of this study predate the infection). Cell type and time point are not known. Here the CDR3 DNA reads TGCGCCAGCAGCTTACAGGGATCGCCCTACAATGAGCAGTTCTTC. It is translated as CASSLQGSPYNEQFF.